Listed below are T cell receptor beta chains from one sample, sequenced in a study of a mutant IDH1 vaccine in newly diagnosed glioma. Their specific antigens are unknown. Method: immunoSEQ multiplex PCR; TCRdb's copy keeps in-frame clones and lacks some. Here the sample spans 25,000 to 30,000 clones, roughly 80% being singletons. This material consisted of PBMCs, taken from a glioma patient whose treatment included an IDH1 peptide vaccine. The source of these receptors is a woman aged 25 to 45 with glioma. Both conserved end residues are part of each CDR3. The order of the fields is D gene, clone size, V gene, J gene, CDR3 DNA, CDR3 protein. The D gene is left open where the match is weak. Part of the rows lack a size; the others show once, few, many or a class for expanded clones.

.	.	TRBV25-1	TRBJ1-2	TGTGCCAGCCGACCGGGGGAGTATGGCTACACCTTC	CASRPGEYGYTF
.	.	TRBV5-6	TRBJ2-1	TGTGCCAGCAGCCAGCGGCAGGCAAGCCACAATGAGCAGTTCTTC	CASSQRQASHNEQFF
.	.	TRBV30	TRBJ1-4	TGTGCCTGGAATACGGACAGTGAAAAACTGTTTTTT	CAWNTDSEKLFF
.	.	TRBV5-6	TRBJ2-2	TGTGCCAGCAGCCCCGGGACTTTAACCGGGGAGCTGTTTTTT	CASSPGTLTGELFF
.	.	TRBV27	TRBJ2-2	TGTGCCAGCAACCCAGGGTCCGGGGAGCTGTTTTTT	CASNPGSGELFF
.	.	TRBV5-4	TRBJ2-5	TGTGCCAGCAGCTTAGCGGTGGAACAAGAGACCCAGTACTTC	CASSLAVEQETQYF
.	.	TRBV4-2	TRBJ2-4	TGTGCCAGCAGCCAAGGCGGGTACATTCAGTACTTC	CASSQGGYIQYF
.	.	TRBV5-5	TRBJ1-2	TGTGCCAGCAGCCGGCCGGGCAGGGACCTGAATGGCTACACCTTC	CASSRPGRDLNGYTF
TRBD2	.	TRBV5-1	TRBJ2-5	TGCGCCAGCAGCGCGCAGACTAGCGGGGAAGAGACCCAGTACTTC	CASSAQTSGEETQYF
TRBD1	.	TRBV19	TRBJ1-4	TGTGCCAGTAGTATAGGCCCGACAGGGAGGGCTGAAAAACTGTTTTTT	CASSIGPTGRAEKLFF
.	.	TRBV6-1	TRBJ1-1	TGTGCCAGCAGTGGGTTGGGGACCAGCAAAACCGCCACTGAAGCTTTCTTT	CASSGLGTSKTATEAFF
.	.	TRBV10-3	TRBJ1-6	TGTGCCATCAGTGACACCACCACAATGGGGTCCAATTCACCCCTCCACTTT	CAISDTTTMGSNSPLHF
.	.	TRBV4-1	TRBJ1-2	TGCGCCAGCAGCCAAGATAAGCCGGCGGGAGGGGCCGGCTACACCTTC	CASSQDKPAGGAGYTF
TRBD1	.	TRBV4-1	TRBJ1-5	TGCGCCAGCAGCCAAGAAGGACAGGGCATCCAGCCCCAGCATTTT	CASSQEGQGIQPQHF
TRBD1	few	TRBV4-1	TRBJ1-3	TGCGCCAGCAGCCAAGATGCAGGGGGCTCTGGAAACACCATATATTTT	CASSQDAGGSGNTIYF
TRBD1	.	TRBV19	TRBJ1-2	TGTGCCAGTACTCACAGGGGTTATGGCTACACCTTC	CASTHRGYGYTF
TRBD1	.	TRBV6-6	TRBJ1-1	TGTGCCAGCAAGAGACAGGGAGACACTGAAGCTTTCTTT	CASKRQGDTEAFF
TRBD1	.	TRBV4-1	TRBJ1-1	TGCGCCAGCAGCTACGACAGGGCCCTGACCGAAGCTTTCTTT	CASSYDRALTEAFF
.	.	TRBV6-1	TRBJ1-1	TGTGCCAGCAGTGAAAGAGGTCAGAACACTGAAGCTTTCTTT	CASSERGQNTEAFF
.	once	TRBV6-4	TRBJ2-4	TGTGCCAGCAGCCCGGGGGCCGGAACAAACATTCAGTACTTC	CASSPGAGTNIQYF
.	.	TRBV30	TRBJ1-1	TGTGCCTGGGCGTTCCGAGAGGGATCGGGCACTGAAGCTTTCTTT	CAWAFREGSGTEAFF
TRBD2	.	TRBV4-3	TRBJ2-1	TGCGCCAGCAGCCAAGACGGAGCCGGGACTAAGCAGTTCTTC	CASSQDGAGTKQFF
.	.	TRBV7-9	TRBJ1-2	TGTGCCAGCAGCACCACCTCCAGGAGCTATGGCTACACCTTC	CASSTTSRSYGYTF